Reported below is one T cell receptor (beta chain). Germline CDR1 is SGHAT and CDR2 is FQNNGV. The CDR3 totals 17 residues. The V segment lost 1 base and the J segment 2 bases; nucleotides outside the gene matches: 8. The data belong to a study of blood T cells in healthy people across ages. The second PCR ran about 6 to 12 cycles with a sample-barcoded 5' primer and J-beta primers. From the 5' RACE reads, TCRdb called clonotypes with MiXCR, one entry per CDR3 protein. The sample holds 2 million or so distinct CDR3 sequences; 49% are singletons and the top ten take less than 2.5%. The V call is TRBV11-2, the J call TRBJ1-2, with TRBD1 matching 9 bases. The TCR sequence derives from a woman in her 40s in good health. Sequencing was done on a sample of blood. The CDR3 loop is CASSLVGQGKPNYGYTF. The CDR3 bases are TGTGCCAGCAGCTTAGTAGGACAGGGGAAGCCCAACTATGGCTACACCTTC. Filled out from reference TRBV11-2 and TRBJ1-2, the complete variable domain reads EAGVAQSPRYKIIEKRQSVAFWCNPISGHATLYWYQQILGQGPKLLIQFQNNGVVDDSQLPKDRFSAERLKGVDSTLKIQPAKLEDSAVYLCASSLVGQGKPNYGYTFGSGTRLTVV.